The 27 T cell receptor beta chains presented below share a single source sample, sequenced in a study of cytomegalovirus exposure and HLA in healthy donors. TCRdb's copy holds only in-frame clones and misses some; the assay was immunoSEQ multiplex PCR. The table shows about 84,000 clones, with roughly 91% occurring only once. The sample was PBMCs. Every receptor here comes from a young man in good health and CMV-seronegative.

The chain joins TRBV5-1 to TRBJ2-3; perhaps TRBD2 as D (5 bases). Deletions cut 0 bases from V and 2 bases from J, with 16 bases between. This CDR3 spans 17 amino acids. Germline CDR1 is SGHRS and CDR2 is YFSETQ. The chain's CDR3 is CASSLGGDHLHTDTQYF. DNA for the CDR3: TGCGCCAGCAGCTTGGGGGGAGACCACCTCCACACAGATACGCAGTATTTT.

CDR3 amino acids: CASSSRDEQFF. Written as DNA, the CDR3 is TGCGCCAGCAGCTCCAGGGATGAGCAGTTCTTC. The rearrangement links TRBV5-1 to TRBJ2-1; D possibly corresponds to TRBD1 (5 bases). This CDR3 is 11 amino acids long. Between the trimmed V and J ends, which lost 3 bases and 8 bases, there was a span of 6 bases. Germline values: CDR1 SGHRS, CDR2 YFSETQ.

The chain has TRBV10-3 and TRBJ2-3; TRBD2 agrees at 9 bases. Germline values: CDR1 ENHRY, CDR2 SYGVKD. Trimming took 7 bases from V and 2 from J; bases not matched to a gene: 10. This CDR3 comprises 16 residues. The CDR3 sequence: CAITDRAGGLTDTQYF. In nucleotides, the CDR3 is TGTGCCATCACCGACAGAGCGGGGGGCCTCACAGATACGCAGTATTTT.

This clone was recorded once. CDR3 residues: CASLSLRGMNTEAFF. The CDR3 nucleotides read TGTGCCAGCTTATCTCTCAGGGGAATGAACACTGAAGCTTTCTTT. The chain joins TRBV27 to TRBJ1-1; a possible D gene is TRBD1 (6 bases). The V gene lost 8 bases and the J gene lost 0 bases, with 16 bases spanning the gap. The germline CDR1 and CDR2 sequences are MNHEY and SMNVEV (reference sequence). This CDR3 has 15 amino acids.

The chain uses TRBV5-1 and TRBJ2-7; a weak D match, TRBD2 (7 bases). The CDR3 contains 14 residues. Deletions cut 5 bases from V and 0 bases from J, with 12 bases between. From germline, CDR1 is SGHRS and CDR2 YFSETQ. The chain's CDR3 is CASSRGGGSYEQYF. In nucleotides, the CDR3 is TGCGCCAGCAGTAGGGGAGGGGGCTCCTACGAGCAGTACTTC. Complete variable domain (other parts from reference TRBV5-1 and TRBJ2-7): KAGVTQTPRYLIKTRGQQVTLSCSPISGHRSVSWYQQTPGQGLQFLFEYFSETQRNKGNFPGRFSGRQFSNSRSEMNVSTLELGDSALYLCASSRGGGSYEQYFGPGTRLTVT.

This sequence joins TRBV5-8 and TRBJ1-2, with 9 bases that match TRBD1. CDR1 SGHTS and CDR2 YDEGEE come from the germline V gene. Trimming at V came to 0 bases and at J to 7 bases, leaving 4 bases not matched to a gene. The length of the CDR3 is 14 residues. The CDR3 DNA is TGTGCCAGCAGCTTGGGGACAGGGGCGGTTGGCTACACCTTC. Its protein is CASSLGTGAVGYTF.

CDR3 residues: CAWSDPTEALNYGYTF. CDR3 DNA sequence: TGTGCCTGGAGTGATCCGACAGAAGCACTTAACTATGGCTACACCTTC. This chain connects TRBV30 to TRBJ1-2; D is possibly TRBD1 (5 bases). The CDR3 sequence is 16 residues long. Trimming shortened V by 1 base and J by 1 base, and 16 bases separated the two germline ends. CDR1 is GTSNPN, CDR2 SVGIG, per germline (reference sequence).

CDR3 DNA: TGTGCCAGCAGCGTAGCTACGACTAGCGGGAGAAATGAGCAGTTCTTC. This codes for CASSVATTSGRNEQFF. This chain joins TRBV9 and TRBJ2-1, with 12 bases fitting TRBD2. CDR3 length: 16 amino acids. After removal of 0 bases from V and 7 bases from J, the junction contained 5 bases not matched to a gene. Per germline, CDR1 SGDLS and CDR2 YYNGEE. Full variable domain (remainder filled in from reference TRBV9 and TRBJ2-1): DSGVTQTPKHLITATGQRVTLRCSPRSGDLSVYWYQQSLDQGLQFLIQYYNGEERAKGNILERFSAQQFPDLHSELNLSSLELGDSALYFCASSVATTSGRNEQFFGPGTRLTVL.

This clone came up a few times. V is TRBV11-2 and J is TRBJ1-1; TRBD1 matches at 7 bases. CDR1 is SGHAT, CDR2 FQNNGV, per germline. After removal of 6 bases from V and 1 base from J, the junction contained 8 bases not matched to a gene. The length of the CDR3 is 15 residues. CDR3 in amino acids: CASRLSRQGNTEAFF. As DNA, the CDR3 is TGTGCCAGCAGACTCTCTCGACAGGGGAACACTGAAGCTTTCTTT.

The V gene is TRBV29-1, the J gene TRBJ1-2, with D possibly being TRBD1 (5 bases). The V end was cut by 3 bases, the J end by 7 bases, with 18 bases between. This CDR3 contains 14 residues. In germline, CDR1 is SQVTM, CDR2 ANQGSEA. The CDR3 spells CSVERRGTGGGYTF. For the CDR3, the DNA is TGCAGCGTTGAGAGGCGGGGAACCGGGGGTGGCTACACCTTC.

This chain connects TRBV19 to TRBJ1-3; D ambiguous. Trimming shortened V by 3 bases and J by 4 bases, and 4 bases separated the two germline ends. The CDR3 extends over 12 amino acids. CDR1 LNHDA and CDR2 SQIVND come from the germline V gene (reference sequence). The CDR3: CASSIVGNTIYF. For the CDR3, the DNA is TGTGCCAGTAGTATCGTCGGAAACACCATATATTTT.

This CDR3 reads CASSGRGGDSSRNEQFF. The CDR3 bases are TGTGCCAGCAGCGGACGGGGGGGGGACTCCTCTCGCAATGAGCAGTTCTTC. The gene calls are TRBV6-4 and TRBJ2-1; TRBD2 aligns across 8 bases. CDR1 and CDR2 from the germline V gene are MRHNA and SNTAGT. CDR3 length: 17 residues. V lost 6 bases to trimming and J lost 6 bases; unmatched junction nucleotides: 16.

The rearrangement uses TRBV7-9 and TRBJ1-6, with TRBD1 as a possible D gene (6 bases). Trimming stripped 5 bases from V and 11 bases from J, with 10 bases between. The CDR3 covers 12 residues. Germline V gene sequence: CDR1 SEHNR, CDR2 FQNEAQ (reference sequence). The CDR3 DNA reads as TGTGCCAGCAGCGTCGACAGGACACCCCTCCACTTT. Protein sequence: CASSVDRTPLHF. Filled out from reference TRBV7-9 and TRBJ1-6, the complete variable domain reads DTGVSQNPRHKITKRGQNVTFRCDPISEHNRLYWYRQTLGQGPEFLTYFQNEAQLEKSRLLSDRFSAERPKGSFSTLEIQRTEQGDSAMYLCASSVDRTPLHFGNGTRLTVT.

This clone appeared once. The gene calls are TRBV21-1 and TRBJ2-2; the D segment call TRBD1 is taken from the table without a DNA check. TRBV21-1 is assigned pseudogene status. The CDR3 is 20 residues long. CDR3 nucleotides: TGTGCCAGCAGCAAACCAAGACAGGGAGCGGTTCGGAGAGATGCCGGGGAGCTGTTTTTT. Translating it yields CASSKPRQGAVRRDAGELFF.

The CDR3 spells CASSSMGLEVSDTQYF. For the CDR3, the DNA is TGTGCCAGTAGTAGTATGGGGCTAGAGGTCTCAGATACGCAGTATTTT. This chain connects TRBV19 to TRBJ2-3; D possibly corresponds to TRBD1 (5 bases). In germline, CDR1 is LNHDA, CDR2 SQIVND (reference sequence). Trimming removed 4 bases from V and 4 bases from J, with 18 bases in between. The CDR3 is made up of 16 amino acids.

This chain connects TRBV7-9 to TRBJ2-2, with a tentative D call TRBD1 (6 bases). The length of the CDR3 is 15 residues. The V gene's germline CDR1 is SEHNR and CDR2 FQNEAQ (reference sequence). V was shortened by 5 bases and J by 0 bases, with 10 bases between the two germline ends. The DNA of the CDR3 is TGTGCCAGCAGCGAAGGACAGCCGAACACCGGGGAGCTGTTTTTT. It encodes CASSEGQPNTGELFF.

The genes are TRBV5-4 and TRBJ2-1; 9 bases align to TRBD2. The germline V gene encodes CDR1 SGHNT and CDR2 YYREEE (reference sequence). V lost 0 bases, J lost 4 bases, and 8 bases stayed unmatched. CDR3 size: 17 residues. CDR3 bases: TGTGCCAGCAGCTTGGAGCCTAGCGGGATTCTTTACAATGAGCAGTTCTTC. Residues: CASSLEPSGILYNEQFF. Looking up the rest from reference TRBV5-4 and TRBJ2-1 gives the full variable domain: ETGVTQSPTHLIKTRGQQVTLRCSSQSGHNTVSWYQQALGQGPQFIFQYYREEENGRGNFPPRFSGLQFPNYSSELNVNALELDDSALYLCASSLEPSGILYNEQFFGPGTRLTVL.

The chain combines TRBV14 with TRBJ2-2; D is possibly TRBD1 (6 bases). The germline CDR1 and CDR2 sequences are SGHDN and FVKESK. The CDR3 totals 15 residues. V gave up 1 base and J gave up 8 bases, with 14 bases separating them. CDR3 sequence reads: CASSQVNRVGGELFF. CDR3 sequence (DNA): TGTGCCAGCAGCCAAGTAAACAGGGTTGGTGGGGAGCTGTTTTTT.

The chain joins TRBV7-9 to TRBJ2-7, with TRBD2 identical over 7 bases. The CDR3 contains 15 residues. The germline gives CDR1 SEHNR, CDR2 FQNEAQ (reference sequence). The trim removed 8 bases at V and 0 bases at J, leaving 10 bases unmatched. The DNA for the CDR3 is TGTGCCAGCTCTGAGCAGGCGGGGGACTCCTACGAGCAGTACTTC. It yields the protein CASSEQAGDSYEQYF.

CDR3 coding DNA: TGTGCCACCGGTGGCGGAGATCAGCCCCAGCATTTT. It specifies CATGGGDQPQHF. The rearrangement links TRBV10-3 to TRBJ1-5; D not certain. The germline CDR1 and CDR2 sequences are ENHRY and SYGVKD. This CDR3 contains 12 residues. The V end was cut by 10 bases, the J end by 5 bases, with 12 bases between.

The gene calls are TRBV5-8 and TRBJ2-5; a possible D gene is TRBD2 (6 bases). Per the germline V gene, CDR1 is SGHTS and CDR2 is YDEGEE. CDR3 length: 13 residues. V gave up 5 bases and J gave up 5 bases, with 13 bases separating them. CDR3 protein: CASRLSSVETQYF. In DNA, the CDR3 is TGTGCCAGCAGGCTTTCTAGCGTGGAGACCCAGTACTTC.

The V and J genes are TRBV6-5 and TRBJ2-1, with a weak D call TRBD1 (6 bases). The germline V gene encodes CDR1 MNHEY and CDR2 SVGAGI. The V end lost 2 bases, the J end lost 7 bases, and 9 bases lay between the germline ends. The CDR3 has 13 residues. The CDR3 DNA reads TGTGCCAGCAGTTACGGGACACAAAATGAGCAGTTCTTC. This codes for CASSYGTQNEQFF.

The chain is built from TRBV10-2 and TRBJ1-4; 9 bases line up with TRBD1. Per germline, CDR1 WSHSY and CDR2 SAAADI. The CDR3 contains 17 residues. The ends lost 4 bases at V and 0 bases at J; junction bases unmatched: 6. The CDR3 here is CASSADRGRATNEKLFF. CDR3 nucleotides: TGCGCCAGCAGTGCCGACAGGGGGAGAGCAACTAATGAAAAACTGTTTTTT.

This chain joins TRBV28 and TRBJ2-3, with D possibly TRBD2 on 6 matching bases. CDR3 size: 16 residues. V shed 3 bases and J shed 4 bases, with 17 bases lying between them. Germline CDR1 reads MDHEN; CDR2 reads SYDVKM. CDR3 in amino acids: CASSLGLAREADTQYF. In nucleotides, the CDR3 is TGTGCCAGCAGTTTGGGCCTGGCGAGGGAGGCAGATACGCAGTATTTT.

J is TRBJ2-4 and V is TRBV2; weak D call: TRBD1 (6 bases). Germline CDR1 SNHLY, CDR2 FYNNEI. This CDR3 has 13 amino acids. V lost 5 bases and J lost 5, with 10 bases in between. CDR3 sequence (DNA): TGTGCCAGCAGTCGGACAGACGAAAACATTCAGTACTTC. It specifies CASSRTDENIQYF.

This chain connects TRBV28 to TRBJ1-1, with D unclear. V was clipped by 7 bases and J by 3 bases, with 6 bases between them. The germline V gene has CDR1 MDHEN and CDR2 SYDVKM. There are 11 residues in the CDR3. CDR3 region: CASNSHTEAFF. CDR3 DNA: TGTGCCAGCAACTCGCACACTGAAGCTTTCTTT.

The V gene is TRBV2, the J gene TRBJ2-1; D might be TRBD2 (5 bases). The CDR3 loop spans 14 amino acids. The germline gives CDR1 SNHLY, CDR2 FYNNEI. V lost 11 bases and J lost 2, with 16 bases in between. The CDR3 protein is CAAPSASPYNEQFF. The DNA for the CDR3 is TGTGCCGCCCCCTCGGCTAGCCCCTACAATGAGCAGTTCTTC.